This T cell receptor beta chain derives from a study of blood T cell repertoires in COVID-19. V lost 3 bases and J lost 1; bases outside the gene matches: 1. The CDR3 consists of 15 residues. Germline CDR1 reads LGHNA; CDR2 reads YSLEER. Original handling: Cell counts per sample came from amplifying reference gene primers. Repertoires were generated with immunoSEQ multiplex PCR, while TCRdb's copy carries only in-frame clones and drops some. The V and J calls and clone size come from that table; D and trimming were worked out from the DNA. In the table there are about 160,000 clones, about 86% of which are singletons.

This chain joins TRBV4-3 and TRBJ2-3, with 10 bases aligning to TRBD1. The sample consisted of peripheral blood. The receptor's source is an elderly woman with acute or convalescent COVID-19. CDR3 nucleotides: TGCGCCAGCAGCCACGGACAGGGGGGCACAGATACGCAGTATTTT. Translated, it gives CASSHGQGGTDTQYF.